The clone carrying this T cell receptor beta chain was seen repeatedly, ten times or more. Trimming cost V 5 bases and J 5 bases, with 10 bases left between them. The CDR3 length is 13 residues. Germline assignment: CDR1 SGHTA and CDR2 FQGTGA. This sample was included in a study of tumor and adjacent non-tumor tissue in lung cancer. Three rounds of nested PCR, following a modified ARM-PCR protocol, produced the TCRbeta library. TCRdb reprocessed the multiplex PCR reads with MiXCR, giving one entry per CDR3 protein. The data contain about 80,000 distinct CDR3 sequences, approximately 71% of them singletons. The template was RNA from unsorted bulk tissue.

The sequence was obtained from a woman between 65 and 79 years old with non-small cell lung cancer. Sequencing was done on a sample of lung tumor tissue. V is TRBV7-3 and J is TRBJ2-1; the D is unclear. CDR3 sequence (DNA): TGTGCCAGCAGCACCGACCGTAACAATGAGCAGTTCTTC. Protein product: CASSTDRNNEQFF.